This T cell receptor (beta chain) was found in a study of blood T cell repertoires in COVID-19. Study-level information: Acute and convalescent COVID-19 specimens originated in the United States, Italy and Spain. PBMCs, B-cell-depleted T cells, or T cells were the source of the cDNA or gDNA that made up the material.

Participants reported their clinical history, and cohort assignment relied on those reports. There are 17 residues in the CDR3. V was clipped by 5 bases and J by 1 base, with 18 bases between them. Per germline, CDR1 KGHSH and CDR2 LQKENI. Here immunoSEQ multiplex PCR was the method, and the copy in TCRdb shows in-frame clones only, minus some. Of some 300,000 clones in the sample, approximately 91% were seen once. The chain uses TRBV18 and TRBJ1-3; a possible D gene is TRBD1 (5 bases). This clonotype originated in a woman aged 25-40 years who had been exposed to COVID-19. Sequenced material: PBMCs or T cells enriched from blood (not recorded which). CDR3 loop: CASSAAGVRHSGNTIYF. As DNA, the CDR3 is TGTGCCAGCTCAGCAGCGGGGGTCCGTCATTCTGGAAACACCATATATTTT.